This T cell receptor (beta chain) was documented in a study of graft-versus-host responses after intestinal transplantation. Study summary: Every transplant recipient was induced with anti-thymocyte globulin, then maintained on tacrolimus and steroids for roughly 3 years.

Concerning this clone itself: The antigen remains unidentified. At one end the junction does not follow the germline gene, possibly because of a read error.

This CDR3 comprises 12 residues. Germline loops: CDR1 SGHDT, CDR2 YYEEEE. Graft tissue processing released intraepithelial and lamina propria lymphocytes. TCRdb keeps only in-frame clones here, not all; method: immunoSEQ multiplex PCR. The sample yields about 14,000 clones, 65% to 80% seen once. Findings and limits, study-wide: GvH clones surfaced in recipient marrow, some emerging earlier in ileum or blood. Early post-transplant HvG declines were associated with peak circulating GvH clone levels.

The V call is TRBV5-6, the J call TRBJ2-4; 7 nucleotides line up with TRBD2. The clonotype was recovered from a human patient who received an intestinal transplant, so some T cells may come from the graft donor. Source: ileum tissue, taken approximately 26 days after intestinal transplant. The CDR3 is CASSPGGNSWDF. CDR3 bases: TGTGCCAGCAGCCCCGGGGGGAATTCCTGGGACTTC.